Below, 26 T cell receptor beta chains from the same sample are listed, as sequenced in a study of T-cell memory formation after mild COVID-19. One entry per CDR3 protein, called by TCRdb with MiXCR from the 5' RACE reads. Of 110,000 or so distinct CDR3 sequences listed, roughly 19% are singletons. The sample was PBMCs or a T cell subset sorted from them (not recorded which). The receptors were sampled from a man aged 18 to 30 who had mild COVID-19 (a few samples of this study predate the infection). Cell type and time point are not known.

The chain combines TRBV7-2 with TRBJ1-4; D might be TRBD1 (5 bases). Germline lookup yields CDR1 SGHTA and CDR2 FQGNSA. Trimming removed 5 bases at V and 5 bases at J, with 12 bases between. The CDR3 length is 14 residues. CDR3 loop: CASSRGSGNEKLFF. CDR3 sequence (DNA): TGTGCCAGCAGCCGGGGGAGTGGGAATGAAAAACTGTTTTTT.

The genes are TRBV6-5 and TRBJ2-2, with D possibly being TRBD1 (6 bases). V was clipped by 0 bases and J by 3 bases, with 14 bases between them. The CDR3 loop spans 17 amino acids. The germline V gene encodes CDR1 MNHEY and CDR2 SVGAGI. CDR3 loop: CASSYSPRGADTGELFF. The CDR3 bases are TGTGCCAGCAGTTACTCCCCCAGGGGTGCGGACACCGGGGAGCTGTTTTTT.

This clonotype was seen many times. CDR3 DNA sequence: TGTGCCAGCAGTTTATACCCACGCGGGGAAGTAGACAATGAGCAGTTCTTC. It yields the protein CASSLYPRGEVDNEQFF. The chain joins TRBV28 to TRBJ2-1; weak D call: TRBD2 (6 bases). From germline, CDR1 is MDHEN and CDR2 SYDVKM. The V end lost 1 base, the J end lost 5 bases, and 18 bases lay between the germline ends. CDR3 length: 17 residues.

The chain uses TRBV11-2 and TRBJ2-6; D might be TRBD2 (5 bases). V gave up 8 bases and J gave up 0 bases, with 29 bases separating them. Germline assignment: CDR1 SGHAT and CDR2 FQNNGV. The CDR3 contains 21 residues. CDR3 residues: CASSPRRLNDRPNSGANVLTF. In DNA form, the CDR3 reads TGTGCCAGCTCGCCTAGGAGGCTGAACGACCGCCCTAACTCTGGGGCCAACGTCCTGACTTTC.

This clonotype was seen a few times. The chain is built from TRBV29-1 and TRBJ1-1, with 9 positions matching TRBD1. The CDR3 covers 13 residues. Germline CDR1 SQVTM, CDR2 ANQGSEA. With V trimmed by 4 bases and J by 4 bases, 4 bases remained unmatched. The CDR3 loop reads CSVVGQGITEAFF. The CDR3, as DNA: TGCAGCGTTGTGGGACAGGGTATCACTGAAGCTTTCTTT.

A remark on this clonotype: A single base separates this from a much larger clone, so it may be a read error. The chain is built from TRBV6-5 and TRBJ2-7; TRBD1 matches 9 bases. The CDR3 loop spans 16 amino acids. J gave up 7 bases and V 7 bases, and 17 bases lay outside the gene matches. Germline V gene lookup returns CDR1 MNHEY and CDR2 SVGAGI. CDR3: CASIRRTGQGAGEQYF. CDR3 coding DNA: TGTGCCAGCATAAGGCGCACGGGACAGGGAGCGGGAGAGCAGTACTTC.

The chain uses TRBV6-1 and TRBJ1-2; TRBD1 matches 10 bases. V lost 3 bases to trimming and J lost 4 bases; unmatched junction nucleotides: 5. CDR3 size: 15 residues. Germline CDR1 reads MNHNS; CDR2 reads SASEGT. The CDR3 is CASSDPGQGTYGYTF. The CDR3 DNA reads TGTGCCAGCAGTGACCCGGGACAGGGGACCTATGGCTACACCTTC.

The table lists this clonotype with a few counts. V gene TRBV12-3 or TRBV12-4 combines with J gene TRBJ2-1; 9 nucleotides line up with TRBD2. This CDR3 is built from 15 residues. J gave up 3 bases and V 1 base, and 1 base lay outside the gene matches. The CDR3, as DNA: TGTGCCAGCAGTTTAGGGACTAGCGACTACAATGAGCAGTTCTTC. Translation: CASSLGTSDYNEQFF.

The chain uses TRBV29-1 and TRBJ2-2, with TRBD1 as a possible D gene (6 bases). The germline V gene has CDR1 SQVTM and CDR2 ANQGSEA. The V end lost 3 bases, the J end lost 0 bases, and 8 bases lay between the germline ends. The CDR3 covers 14 residues. CDR3 in amino acids: CSVDRGTNTGELFF. CDR3 nucleotide sequence: TGCAGCGTTGACAGGGGAACGAACACCGGGGAGCTGTTTTTT.

This clonotype was picked up many times. The chain carries TRBV5-1 and TRBJ2-2, with 7 bases matching TRBD1. Germline loops: CDR1 SGHRS, CDR2 YFSETQ. The V and J ends lost 6 bases and 7 bases, in that order; junction bases with no gene match: 12. CDR3 length: 15 amino acids. The CDR3 spells CASTPLTGSIGELFF. The CDR3 DNA is TGCGCCAGCACCCCACTGACAGGGAGTATCGGGGAGCTGTTTTTT.

This clonotype showed up many times. This rearrangement joins TRBV7-9 to TRBJ2-3; 7 bases align to TRBD1. J lost 4 bases, V lost 5 bases, and 12 bases had no gene match. The CDR3 extends over 16 amino acids. CDR1 and CDR2 (germline): SEHNR, FQNEAQ (reference sequence). The CDR3 is CASSTGTAGRADTQYF. CDR3 nucleotide sequence: TGTGCCAGCAGCACCGGGACAGCAGGGCGAGCAGATACGCAGTATTTT.

The V gene is TRBV5-1, the J gene TRBJ2-7; TRBD2 aligns across 9 bases. CDR1 SGHRS and CDR2 YFSETQ come from the germline V gene. V shed 2 bases and J 0 bases; nucleotides not matched to a gene: 3. The CDR3 contains 15 residues. The CDR3 nucleotides are TGCGCCAGCAGCTTTCTAGCGGGGCCCTCCTACGAGCAGTACTTC. Protein: CASSFLAGPSYEQYF. Complete variable domain (other parts from reference TRBV5-1 and TRBJ2-7): KAGVTQTPRYLIKTRGQQVTLSCSPISGHRSVSWYQQTPGQGLQFLFEYFSETQRNKGNFPGRFSGRQFSNSRSEMNVSTLELGDSALYLCASSFLAGPSYEQYFGPGTRLTVT.

This clonotype was seen at least ten times. V usage is TRBV2 and J usage is TRBJ1-5; 8 nucleotides match TRBD1. The ends lost 6 bases at V and 2 bases at J; junction bases unmatched: 0. Germline-derived CDR1 and CDR2 are SNHLY and FYNNEI. CDR3 length equals 13 residues. CDR3 nucleotides: TGTGCCAGCAGGGACAGGGGCAATCAGCCCCAGCATTTT. Its translation is CASRDRGNQPQHF.

V and J are TRBV20-1 and TRBJ1-1, with unresolved D. Germline V gene data show CDR1 as DFQATT and CDR2 as SNEGSKA (reference sequence). Trimming removed 0 bases at V and 1 base at J, with 9 bases between. The CDR3 has 14 residues. The CDR3 loop is CSARDPRENTEAFF. Written as DNA, the CDR3 is TGCAGTGCTAGAGATCCGAGGGAGAACACTGAAGCTTTCTTT.

The chain is built from TRBV11-2 and TRBJ2-7; no firm D call. Trimming cost V 6 bases and J 4 bases, with 13 bases left between them. CDR1 is SGHAT, CDR2 FQNNGV, per germline. The CDR3 is 13 amino acids. This CDR3 is CASRSVGLYEQYF. DNA for the CDR3: TGTGCCAGCAGGTCCGTAGGCTTGTACGAGCAGTACTTC.

This clonotype was found a few times. The chain uses TRBV18 and TRBJ1-1; 7 positions match TRBD1. Germline V lookup: CDR1 KGHSH, CDR2 LQKENI. Unmatched junction bases numbered 11, after V lost 1 base and J lost 0 bases. This CDR3 has 18 amino acids. The chain's CDR3 is CASSPRSTGRDMNTEAFF. In DNA, the CDR3 is TGTGCCAGCTCACCACGGTCGACAGGGCGCGACATGAACACTGAAGCTTTCTTT.

The chain uses TRBV2 and TRBJ2-7, with TRBD2 identical over 9 bases. Per germline, CDR1 SNHLY and CDR2 FYNNEI. V shed 7 bases, J shed 6 bases, and the junction held 4 bases outside the gene matches. The CDR3 sequence is 12 residues long. This CDR3 is CASTAGGAEQYV. Here the CDR3 DNA reads TGTGCCAGCACCGCGGGGGGGGCCGAGCAGTACGTC.

In this sample, this clonotype turned up a few times. The chain is built from TRBV9 and TRBJ2-1, with a tentative D call TRBD1 (5 bases). Deletions cut 4 bases from V and 6 bases from J, with 20 bases between. The germline gives CDR1 SGDLS, CDR2 YYNGEE. The CDR3 sequence is 16 residues long. CDR3 sequence reads: CASSSQLDRLGNEQFF. The DNA for the CDR3 is TGTGCCAGCAGCTCACAATTAGACAGATTAGGCAATGAGCAGTTCTTC.

The chain carries TRBV6-1 and TRBJ1-5; a weak D match, TRBD1 (6 bases). Trimming stripped 2 bases from V and 4 bases from J, with 12 bases between. Germline V gene lookup returns CDR1 MNHNS and CDR2 SASEGT. CDR3 length: 15 amino acids. CDR3 sequence (DNA): TGTGCCAGCAGTGAAATGGGAGGGGGAAATCAGCCCCAGCATTTT. This translates into CASSEMGGGNQPQHF.

In this sample, this clonotype turned up a few times. The chain is built from TRBV18 and TRBJ1-5; D is unclear. V dropped 0 bases and J dropped 5 bases, with 2 bases sitting between them. Germline CDR1 reads KGHSH; CDR2 reads LQKENI. The length of the CDR3 is 12 residues. The CDR3 bases are TGTGCCAGCTCACCACCGGATCAGCCCCAGCATTTT. This encodes CASSPPDQPQHF. Full variable domain (outside the CDR3, taken from reference TRBV18 and TRBJ1-5): NAGVMQNPRHLVRRRGQEARLRCSPMKGHSHVYWYRQLPEEGLKFMVYLQKENIIDESGMPKERFSAEFPKEGPSILRIQQVVRGDSAAYFCASSPPDQPQHFGDGTRLSIL.

This clonotype was counted a few times. This sequence joins TRBV7-9 and TRBJ2-1; the D is unclear. From germline, CDR1 is SEHNR and CDR2 FQNEAQ (reference sequence). This CDR3 is built from 10 residues. Between the trimmed V and J ends, which lost 3 bases and 10 bases, there was a span of 4 bases. CDR3 sequence reads: CASSLAEQFF. Written as DNA, the CDR3 is TGTGCCAGCAGCTTGGCCGAGCAGTTCTTC.

This clonotype was seen only a few times. This chain links TRBV30 with TRBJ2-5; 11 bases fit TRBD1. There are 13 residues in the CDR3. From germline, CDR1 is GTSNPN and CDR2 SVGIG (reference sequence). Trimming at V came to 3 bases and at J to 5 bases, leaving 2 bases not matched to a gene. The CDR3, as DNA: TGTGCCTGGAGGGACAGGGGGCGGGAGACCCAGTACTTC. Its translation: CAWRDRGRETQYF. Using reference TRBV30 and TRBJ2-5 for the parts outside the CDR3, the full variable domain is SQTIHQWPATLVQPVGSPLSLECTVEGTSNPNLYWYRQAAGRGLQLLFYSVGIGQISSEVPQNLSASRPQDRQFILSSKKLLLSDSGFYLCAWRDRGRETQYFGPGTRLLVL.

The table lists this clonotype with a few counts. The J gene is TRBJ1-3, the V gene TRBV7-6; D possibly corresponds to TRBD1 (5 bases). The V end was cut by 5 bases, the J end by 0 bases, with 11 bases between. The length of the CDR3 is 15 residues. Germline CDR1 SGHVS, CDR2 FNYEAQ. The CDR3 bases are TGTGCCAGCAGCAGGGGAAGGGTCTCTGGAAACACCATATATTTT. Residues: CASSRGRVSGNTIYF.

The rearrangement joins TRBV6-2 or TRBV6-3 to TRBJ2-2, with D possibly being TRBD1 (6 bases). The CDR3 length is 14 residues. Germline V gives CDR1 MNHEY, CDR2 SVGEGT. Trimming took off 6 bases at V and 5 bases at J, with 13 bases between the two ends. CDR3 coding DNA: TGTGCCAGCAGCCAGGGGATGCAGACCGGGGAGCTGTTTTTT. Its protein product is CASSQGMQTGELFF.

This sequence joins TRBV9 and TRBJ2-7; 9 bases fit TRBD1. After removal of 4 bases from V and 4 bases from J, the junction contained 9 bases not matched to a gene. The CDR3 is 15 residues long. The V gene's germline CDR1 is SGDLS and CDR2 YYNGEE. CDR3 coding DNA: TGTGCCAGCAGCACGACAGGGGGAAGTCTTTACGAGCAGTACTTC. Translated, it gives CASSTTGGSLYEQYF.

V gene TRBV5-1 combines with J gene TRBJ1-2, with a tentative D call TRBD1 (5 bases). With 1 base removed from V and 8 bases from J, the gap between germline ends came to 24 bases. CDR1 is SGHRS and CDR2 is YFSETQ in the germline V gene. The length of the CDR3 is 17 residues. In nucleotides, the CDR3 is TGCGCCAGCAGCTTGACGGCTTGGGGTACGGGGGACCCCGGCTACACCTTC. Protein product: CASSLTAWGTGDPGYTF.